A selection of T cell receptor beta chains follows, all from one sample in a study of CD8+ T cells in alopecia areata. The data were produced by immunoSEQ multiplex PCR, yet TCRdb's version contains in-frame clones alone and is incomplete. The sample has over 120,000 clones; approximately 51% are singletons. This specimen was CD4+ T cells sorted from blood, taken at week 0. The receptors come from a human donor with alopecia areata. CDR3s include the opening cysteine and the closing phenylalanine or tryptophan. The order of the fields is V gene, clone size, D gene, J gene, CDR3 DNA, CDR3 protein. D genes are given only for firm matches. Size is omitted from some rows. Given values are once, few, many or a class for expanded clones.

TRBV30	once	-	TRBJ2-7	TGTGCCTGGAGTGTAGACTACAACTACGAGCAGTACTTC	CAWSVDYNYEQYF
TRBV7-2	-	-	TRBJ1-3	TGTGCCAGCAGCTTAGGAGGGGAATACGGAAACACCATATATTTT	CASSLGGEYGNTIYF
TRBV29-1	-	TRBD1	TRBJ1-2	TGCAGCGCCGACGGACAGGGGAGGGGCTATGGCTACACCTTC	CSADGQGRGYGYTF
TRBV6-5	few	TRBD1	TRBJ2-6	TGTGCCAGCAGTGCGGACAGGTTTGGGGCCAACGTCCTGACTTTC	CASSADRFGANVLTF
TRBV7-2	-	-	TRBJ2-1	TGTGCCAGCAGCTCCGCCGGGGCGTCCTACAATGAGCAGTTCTTC	CASSSAGASYNEQFF
TRBV9	-	TRBD2	TRBJ2-3	TGTGCCAGCAGCGCACCCCTGACTAGCAACCTAGATACGCAGTATTTT	CASSAPLTSNLDTQYF
TRBV30	-	-	TRBJ1-2	TGTGCCTGGAGTGTTCGTGATGGCTACACCTTC	CAWSVRDGYTF
TRBV27	-	TRBD2	TRBJ2-6	TGTGCCAGCAGTCGTACCCCGGGAGGCTCTGGGGCCAACGTCCTGACTTTC	CASSRTPGGSGANVLTF
TRBV29-1	-	-	TRBJ2-3	TGCAGCGTCGGACCGTCTCAGGATACGCAGTATTTT	CSVGPSQDTQYF
TRBV4-1	-	TRBD1	TRBJ1-1	TGCGCCAGCAGCCGTCCCGGGACAGGGGCTGAAGCTTTCTTT	CASSRPGTGAEAFF
TRBV30	-	-	TRBJ2-2	TGTGCCTGGACCCATCGTACCGGGGAGCTGTTTTTT	CAWTHRTGELFF
TRBV29-1	-	-	TRBJ1-2	TGCAGCGTTGGGCATGGGTCGGAGAGCTATGGCTACACCTTC	CSVGHGSESYGYTF
TRBV2	once	-	TRBJ1-2	TGTGCCAGCAGACTACGACAGAACTATGGCTACACCTTC	CASRLRQNYGYTF
TRBV29-1	-	TRBD1	TRBJ2-5	TGCAGCGTTGGGACAGGGGGCCGAGAGACCCAGTACTTC	CSVGTGGRETQYF
TRBV18	-	-	TRBJ2-3	TGTGCCAGCTCACCTACAGATACGCAGTATTTT	CASSPTDTQYF
TRBV10-2	-	-	TRBJ2-2	TGCGCCATCCCGGGGACCAGGAACACCGGGGAGCTGTTTTTT	CAIPGTRNTGELFF
TRBV5-1	-	-	TRBJ2-4	TGCGCCAGCAGCTTGGGGTCGGGTGCCAAAAACATTCAGTACTTC	CASSLGSGAKNIQYF
TRBV7-9	few	TRBD2	TRBJ2-3	TGTGCCAGCAGCCCGACTAGCGGGTACACAGATACGCAGTATTTT	CASSPTSGYTDTQYF
TRBV29-1	-	-	TRBJ2-5	TGCAGCGTTGGGGGACACTCGGAGACCCAGTACTTC	CSVGGHSETQYF
TRBV9	-	-	TRBJ1-5	TGTGCCAGCAGCCCCCGCTTAACGGGGGAGCCCCAGCATTTT	CASSPRLTGEPQHF
TRBV7-3	-	TRBD2	TRBJ2-2	TGTGCCAGCAGCTTGATAGCGGGAGGGGACACCGGGGAGCTGTTTTTT	CASSLIAGGDTGELFF
TRBV13	few	-	TRBJ1-2	TGTGCCAGCAGCTTAGCGGTCTATGGCTACACCTTC	CASSLAVYGYTF
TRBV29-1	-	TRBD2	TRBJ2-3	TGCAGCGTTTTAGCGGGAGGGCGGACAGATACGCAGTATTTT	CSVLAGGRTDTQYF
TRBV30	few	-	TRBJ2-1	TGTGCCTTGACTTGGGCGTTAGAGCAGTTCTTC	CALTWALEQFF
TRBV29-1	-	-	TRBJ1-4	TGCAGCGTTGAGACTCCCCAGACAAGTGAAAAACTGTTTTTT	CSVETPQTSEKLFF
TRBV7-2	-	TRBD1	TRBJ2-7	TGTGCCAGCAGCCGGGGACAGGGGGCTCCCTACGAGCAGTACTTC	CASSRGQGAPYEQYF
TRBV27	-	-	TRBJ2-4	TGTGCCAGCAGTTTAGGGAGGAAAAACATTCAGTACTTC	CASSLGRKNIQYF
TRBV25-1	-	TRBD1	TRBJ1-2	TGTGCCAGCAGCGTAAGGGACAGGGGTGGCTACACCTTC	CASSVRDRGGYTF
TRBV29-1	-	-	TRBJ2-1	TGCAGCGGGGGGAGCGCAAACTCCTACAATGAGCAGTTCTTC	CSGGSANSYNEQFF
TRBV2	-	TRBD1	TRBJ2-2	TGTGCCAGCCACAGGGGGAGATCGGACACCGGGGAGCTGTTTTTT	CASHRGRSDTGELFF
TRBV29-1	-	-	TRBJ2-5	TGCAGCGTTCGGTACCAAGAGACCCAGTACTTC	CSVRYQETQYF
TRBV6-6	-	TRBD1	TRBJ1-5	TGTGCCAGCAGGCCGGACAGGGGGCCCCAGCATTTT	CASRPDRGPQHF
TRBV29-1	-	TRBD1	TRBJ2-7	TGCAGCGCAACCGGGACAGGGGACAGGGAGCAGTACTTC	CSATGTGDREQYF
TRBV29-1	-	TRBD1	TRBJ2-6	TGCAGCGTCCGGACAGGATCCTCTGGGGCCAACGTCCTGACTTTC	CSVRTGSSGANVLTF
TRBV20-1	-	-	TRBJ2-7	TGCAGTGGAGGTATCACCTACGAGCAGTACTTC	CSGGITYEQYF
TRBV11-2	few	-	TRBJ2-1	TGTGCCAGCAGCCTTACTGACAGCAACAATGAGCAGTTCTTC	CASSLTDSNNEQFF
TRBV19	few	-	TRBJ1-5	TGTGCCAGTAGTATTAATACTCAGCCCCAGCATTTT	CASSINTQPQHF
TRBV7-2	-	-	TRBJ1-1	TGTGCCAGCAGCTTACGGCAGGGGACCACTGAAGCTTTCTTT	CASSLRQGTTEAFF
TRBV19	-	-	TRBJ1-1	TGTGCCAGTATATCACGTTCCGACACTGAAGCTTTCTTT	CASISRSDTEAFF
TRBV4-1	-	-	TRBJ2-7	TGCGCCAGCAGCTCCGGCGACGAGCAGTACTTC	CASSSGDEQYF
TRBV7-2	-	TRBD2	TRBJ2-1	TGTGCCAGCAGCTCAGCGGGGGGGGTTAATGAGCAGTTCTTC	CASSSAGGVNEQFF
TRBV5-1	-	TRBD1	TRBJ2-2	TGCGCCAGCAGTAATCCATCAACAGGGGTAACCGGGGAGCTGTTTTTT	CASSNPSTGVTGELFF
TRBV5-1	few	TRBD1	TRBJ2-1	TGCGCCAGCAGCGGGACAGGGAAAGCCAATGAGCAGTTCTTC	CASSGTGKANEQFF
TRBV2	-	-	TRBJ2-5	TGTGCCAGCAGTGTCCTCCTTGGAACCCAGTACTTC	CASSVLLGTQYF
TRBV5-1	-	-	TRBJ1-2	TGCGCCAGCAGCCCTGACACGAAAAATGGCTACACCTTC	CASSPDTKNGYTF